The 21 T cell receptor beta chains below were found in one sample sequenced in a study of T-cell memory formation after mild COVID-19. MiXCR, run by TCRdb on the 5' RACE reads, gives a single entry per CDR3 protein. The sample holds hundreds of thousands of distinct CDR3 sequences, about 20% seen once. Sequenced input: PBMCs or a T cell subset sorted from them (not recorded which). These receptors all stem from an adult woman who had mild COVID-19 (a few samples of this study predate the infection). Cell type and time point are not known.

The V call is TRBV12-3 or TRBV12-4, the J call TRBJ1-1, with a possible D match to TRBD1 (6 bases). The CDR3 has 13 amino acids. The V gene lost 6 bases and the J gene lost 6 bases, with 14 bases spanning the gap. The CDR3 loop reads CASRTTGFPEAFF. Here the CDR3 DNA reads TGTGCCAGCAGGACAACAGGGTTTCCTGAAGCTTTCTTT.

This clonotype has at least ten counts. This chain uses TRBV7-2 with TRBJ2-7, with TRBD1 identical over 8 bases. The ends lost 3 bases at V and 3 bases at J; junction bases unmatched: 4. The length of the CDR3 is 14 residues. Germline CDR1 and CDR2: SGHTA and FQGNSA. The CDR3 here is CASSFTGGNYEQYF. CDR3 nucleotide sequence: TGTGCCAGCAGCTTTACAGGGGGGAACTACGAGCAGTACTTC.

This chain connects TRBV10-2 to TRBJ2-1; maybe TRBD2 (5 bases). The germline CDR1 and CDR2 sequences are WSHSY and SAAADI. V dropped 3 bases and J dropped 3 bases, with 15 bases sitting between them. This CDR3 has 16 residues. CDR3 DNA: TGCGCCAGCAGTGAAAAGAGAGGGCCGGTCTACAATGAGCAGTTCTTC. Protein sequence: CASSEKRGPVYNEQFF.

This clonotype was counted a single time. The CDR3, as DNA: TGTGCCAGCAGCTGGGGTCGGGGGCTTATGTACAATGAGCAGTTCTTC. It is translated as CASSWGRGLMYNEQFF. V is TRBV11-3 and J is TRBJ2-1, with D tentatively TRBD1 or TRBD2 (6 bases each). This CDR3 has 16 amino acids. CDR1 SGHNT and CDR2 YENEEA come from the germline V gene. Trimming stripped 4 bases from V and 4 bases from J, with 17 bases between.

This clonotype was counted ten times or more. The chain joins TRBV12-3 or TRBV12-4 to TRBJ1-1, with D possibly TRBD1 on 5 matching bases. V was shortened by 2 bases and J by 3 bases, with 10 bases between the two germline ends. The CDR3 totals 14 residues. In DNA form, the CDR3 reads TGTGCCAGCAGTTTAAGGGGACCCTACACTGAAGCTTTCTTT. Amino acids: CASSLRGPYTEAFF.

This clonotype was counted only a few times. This chain links TRBV2 with TRBJ2-3; 14 bases are a match to TRBD2. Trimming cost V 4 bases and J 1 base; bases outside gene matches: 13. The CDR3 is 20 residues long. Germline values: CDR1 SNHLY, CDR2 FYNNEI. CDR3 in DNA: TGTGCCAGCAGTGCTTCGGGACTAGCGGGAGAAAAGGGAGGCACAGATACGCAGTATTTT. Its translation: CASSASGLAGEKGGTDTQYF.

This sequence joins TRBV9 and TRBJ1-1; D gene uncertain. CDR3 length equals 13 residues. Trimming pared 0 bases from V and 5 bases from J, leaving 8 bases between. The germline V gene has CDR1 SGDLS and CDR2 YYNGEE. The CDR3 nucleotides are TGTGCCAGCAGCGTAGAAGGTTATACTGAAGCTTTCTTT. Its translation is CASSVEGYTEAFF.

There are a few counts of this clonotype. The V call is TRBV6-1, the J call TRBJ2-3, with 14 nucleotides matching TRBD2. Germline V CDR1 and CDR2: MNHNS, SASEGT. This CDR3 contains 17 residues. Losses at the gene ends were 2 bases for V and 7 bases for J; bases not matched to a gene: 8. Here the CDR3 reads CASSERGLAGAVYTQYF. CDR3 nucleotides: TGTGCCAGCAGTGAAAGGGGACTAGCGGGGGCCGTGTATACGCAGTATTTT.

V is TRBV20-1 and J is TRBJ2-3; 7 nucleotides line up with TRBD2. Germline V gives CDR1 DFQATT, CDR2 SNEGSKA (reference sequence). The CDR3 is made up of 17 amino acids. Germline trimming cut 0 bases from V and 5 bases from J; bases unmatched to any gene: 14. This chain's CDR3 is CSARDWASGEGGDTQYF. The CDR3, as DNA: TGCAGTGCTAGAGATTGGGCTAGCGGTGAGGGTGGAGATACGCAGTATTTT.

The chain recombines TRBV4-3 with TRBJ2-2; no definite D call. The CDR3 contains 15 residues. Germline V gives CDR1 LGHNA, CDR2 YSLEER. V was cut by 0 bases and J by 4 bases, with 9 bases left in between. The CDR3 is CASSQDGSPTGELFF. The CDR3 nucleotides read TGCGCCAGCAGCCAAGACGGCAGCCCCACCGGGGAGCTGTTTTTT.

This rearrangement joins TRBV12-3 or TRBV12-4 to TRBJ2-1; possibly TRBD2 for D (5 bases). The V and J ends lost 6 bases and 5 bases respectively, with 17 bases between them. The CDR3 has 15 amino acids. CDR3 nucleotide sequence: TGTGCCAGCAGCCCGGCGCGGGCCCCCCACAATGAGCAGTTCTTC. Its translation: CASSPARAPHNEQFF.

J is TRBJ2-1 and V is TRBV7-3; D is undetermined. The CDR3 is 14 amino acids. V was cut by 0 bases and J by 7 bases, with 10 bases left in between. CDR1 and CDR2 (germline): SGHTA, FQGTGA. The CDR3 bases are TGTGCCAGCAGCTTAACGGGGTCGAGTAATGAGCAGTTCTTC. Translation gives CASSLTGSSNEQFF.

The V and J genes are TRBV4-3 and TRBJ2-7; D gene unclear. CDR1 and CDR2 from the germline V gene are LGHNA and YSLEER. The CDR3 runs 17 residues. V was trimmed by 0 bases and J by 0 bases, leaving 15 bases between them. The CDR3 bases are TGCGCCAGCAGCCAAGATTATTTGGGCAAGAGCTCCTACGAGCAGTACTTC. Protein sequence: CASSQDYLGKSSYEQYF.

This clonotype was observed a handful of times. CDR3 DNA: TGCGCCAGCAGCCAAGCTGGAGCGGGGGGGCAAGTAGATACGCAGTATTTT. Translation gives CASSQAGAGGQVDTQYF. The chain has TRBV4-1 and TRBJ2-3, with 10 bases matching TRBD2. The length of the CDR3 is 17 residues. Germline values: CDR1 MGHRA, CDR2 YSYEKL. V was pared by 1 base and J by 5 bases, with 9 bases of the junction left unmatched.

The chain is built from TRBV5-6 and TRBJ2-2; 11 bases are a match to TRBD2. V was pared by 5 bases and J by 4 bases, with 4 bases of the junction left unmatched. The CDR3 has 15 amino acids. CDR1 is SGHDT, CDR2 YYEEEE, per germline. The CDR3 loop reads CASRSLAGGTGELFF. In nucleotides, the CDR3 is TGTGCCAGCAGGTCGCTAGCGGGAGGCACCGGGGAGCTGTTTTTT.

The table lists this clonotype with a few counts. The chain employs TRBV25-1 and TRBJ2-7; possible D gene TRBD1, 6 bases. Germline V gene lookup returns CDR1 MGHDK and CDR2 SYGVNS. The V end lost 4 bases, the J end lost 0 bases, and 13 bases lay between the germline ends. The CDR3 is 15 amino acids. CDR3: CASSGAGTFSYEQYF. CDR3 in DNA: TGTGCCAGCAGTGGGGCAGGGACATTCTCCTACGAGCAGTACTTC.

On this clonotype itself: A junction end diverges from the germline sequence, so it may reflect a read error. The chain recombines TRBV20-1 with TRBJ2-7; no definite D call. The CDR3 has 12 residues. Germline assignment: CDR1 DFQATT and CDR2 SNEGSKA (reference sequence). The CDR3 loop is CSAGEVLYEQYF. CDR3 sequence (DNA): TGCAGTGCTGGAGAGGTTCTTTACGAGCAGTACTTC.

This clonotype was detected only a few times. This chain uses TRBV11-2 with TRBJ2-7, with a weak D call TRBD1 (5 bases). The CDR3 covers 14 residues. The germline gives CDR1 SGHAT, CDR2 FQNNGV. Trimming cost V 3 bases and J 0 bases, with 9 bases left between them. CDR3 in amino acids: CASSFRASSYEQYF. CDR3 in DNA: TGTGCCAGCAGCTTCAGGGCGAGCTCCTACGAGCAGTACTTC.

This clonotype has more than one count but fewer than ten. This CDR3 reads CASSLFGVGTSTDTQYF. In nucleotides, the CDR3 is TGTGCCAGCAGCTTGTTCGGAGTAGGGACTAGCACAGATACGCAGTATTTT. The J gene is TRBJ2-3, the V gene TRBV5-4; weak D call: TRBD2 (6 bases). This CDR3 region has 17 residues. Germline V gives CDR1 SGHNT, CDR2 YYREEE (reference sequence). V lost 1 base and J 0 bases, leaving 15 bases between the germline ends.

This clonotype was seen only a few times. The chain combines TRBV3-1 with TRBJ1-3, with 7 bases identical to TRBD1. The length of the CDR3 is 17 residues. After removal of 1 base from V and 2 bases from J, the junction contained 8 bases not matched to a gene. Germline values: CDR1 LGHDT, CDR2 YNNKEL (reference sequence). The CDR3 DNA follows: TGTGCCAGCAGCCAAGCGGGAACAGGGGTTACTGGAAACACCATATATTTT. Translation gives CASSQAGTGVTGNTIYF.

The J gene is TRBJ1-4, the V gene TRBV7-8, with 9 nucleotides matching TRBD1. The V gene end was trimmed by 4 bases and the J gene end by 7 bases; junction bases not matched to a gene: 4. This CDR3 region has 14 residues. Germline V gene lookup returns CDR1 SGHVS and CDR2 FQNEAQ. CDR3 in DNA: TGTGCCAGCAGCTCAGGGACAGGGTTTGAAAAACTGTTTTTT. Its translation is CASSSGTGFEKLFF.